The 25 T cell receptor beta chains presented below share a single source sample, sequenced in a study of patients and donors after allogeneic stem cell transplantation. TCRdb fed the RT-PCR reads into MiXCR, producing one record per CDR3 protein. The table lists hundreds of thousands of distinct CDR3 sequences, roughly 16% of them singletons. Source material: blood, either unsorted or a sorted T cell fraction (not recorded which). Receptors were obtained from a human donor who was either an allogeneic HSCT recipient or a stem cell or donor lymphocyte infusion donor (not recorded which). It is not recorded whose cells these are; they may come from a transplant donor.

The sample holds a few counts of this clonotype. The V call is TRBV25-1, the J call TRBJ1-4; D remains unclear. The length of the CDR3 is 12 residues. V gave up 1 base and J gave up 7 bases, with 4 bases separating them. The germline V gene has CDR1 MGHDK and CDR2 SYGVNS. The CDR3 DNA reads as TGTGCCAGCAGTGAATTGGCTGAAAAACTGTTTTTT. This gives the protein CASSELAEKLFF.

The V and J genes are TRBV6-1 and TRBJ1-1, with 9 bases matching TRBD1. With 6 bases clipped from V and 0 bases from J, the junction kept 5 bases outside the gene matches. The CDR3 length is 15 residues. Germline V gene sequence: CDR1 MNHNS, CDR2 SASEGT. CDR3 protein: CASRKDRGMNTEAFF. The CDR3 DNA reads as TGTGCCAGCAGGAAGGACAGGGGCATGAACACTGAAGCTTTCTTT.

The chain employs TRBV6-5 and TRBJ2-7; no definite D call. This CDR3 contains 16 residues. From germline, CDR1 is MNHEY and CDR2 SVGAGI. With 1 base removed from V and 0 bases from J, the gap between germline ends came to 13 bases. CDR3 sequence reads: CASSYLTTESSYEQYF. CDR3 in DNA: TGTGCCAGCAGTTACTTGACAACAGAAAGCTCCTACGAGCAGTACTTC.

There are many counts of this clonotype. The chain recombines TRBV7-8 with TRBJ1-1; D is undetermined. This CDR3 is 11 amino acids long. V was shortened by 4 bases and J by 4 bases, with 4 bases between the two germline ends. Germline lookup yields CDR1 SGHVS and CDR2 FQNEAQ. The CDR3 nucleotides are TGTGCCAGCAGCTCCACCACTGAAGCTTTCTTT. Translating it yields CASSSTTEAFF.

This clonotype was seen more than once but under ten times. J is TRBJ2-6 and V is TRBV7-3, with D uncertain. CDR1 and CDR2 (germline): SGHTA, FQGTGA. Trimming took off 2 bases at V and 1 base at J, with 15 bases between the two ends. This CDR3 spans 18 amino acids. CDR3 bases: TGTGCCAGCAGCTTAGTGGCCAGCGCTAGTTCTGGGGCCAACGTCCTGACTTTC. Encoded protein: CASSLVASASSGANVLTF.

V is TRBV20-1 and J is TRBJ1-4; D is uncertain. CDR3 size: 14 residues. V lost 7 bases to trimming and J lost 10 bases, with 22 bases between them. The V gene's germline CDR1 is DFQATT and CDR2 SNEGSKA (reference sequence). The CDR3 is CSVPLAGYGGKLFF. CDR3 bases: TGCAGTGTCCCCCTCGCGGGGTATGGTGGAAAACTGTTTTTT.

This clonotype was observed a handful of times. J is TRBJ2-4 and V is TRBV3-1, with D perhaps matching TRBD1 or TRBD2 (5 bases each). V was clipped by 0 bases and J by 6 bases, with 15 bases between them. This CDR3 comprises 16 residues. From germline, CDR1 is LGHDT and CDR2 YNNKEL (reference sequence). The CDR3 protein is CASSQDRSRGRNIQYF. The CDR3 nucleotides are TGTGCCAGCAGCCAAGATCGGTCTAGGGGACGAAACATTCAGTACTTC.

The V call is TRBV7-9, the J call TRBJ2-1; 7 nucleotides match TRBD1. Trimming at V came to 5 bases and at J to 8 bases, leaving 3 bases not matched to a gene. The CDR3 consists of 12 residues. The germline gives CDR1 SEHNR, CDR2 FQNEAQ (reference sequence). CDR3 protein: CASSDQGDEQFF. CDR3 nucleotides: TGTGCCAGCAGCGACCAGGGGGATGAGCAGTTCTTC.

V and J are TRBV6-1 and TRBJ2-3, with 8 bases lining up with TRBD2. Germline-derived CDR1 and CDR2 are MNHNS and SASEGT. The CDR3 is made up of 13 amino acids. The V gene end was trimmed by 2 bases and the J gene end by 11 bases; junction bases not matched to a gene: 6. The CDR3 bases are TGTGCCAGCAGTGAATCCCGGACTAGCAGGCAGTATTTT. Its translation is CASSESRTSRQYF.

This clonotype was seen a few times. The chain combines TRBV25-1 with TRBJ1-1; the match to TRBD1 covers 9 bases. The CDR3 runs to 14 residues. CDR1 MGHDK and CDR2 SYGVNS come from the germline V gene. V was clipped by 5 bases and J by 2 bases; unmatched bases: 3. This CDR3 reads CASSWGQGNTEAFF. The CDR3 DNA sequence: TGTGCCAGCAGTTGGGGACAGGGAAACACTGAAGCTTTCTTT.

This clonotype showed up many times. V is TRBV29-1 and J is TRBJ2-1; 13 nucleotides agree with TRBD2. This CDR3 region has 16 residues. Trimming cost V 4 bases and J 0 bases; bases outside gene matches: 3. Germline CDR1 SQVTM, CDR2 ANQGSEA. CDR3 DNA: TGCAGCGTTGGGACTAGCGGGAGCAGCTCCTACAATGAGCAGTTCTTC. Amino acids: CSVGTSGSSSYNEQFF.

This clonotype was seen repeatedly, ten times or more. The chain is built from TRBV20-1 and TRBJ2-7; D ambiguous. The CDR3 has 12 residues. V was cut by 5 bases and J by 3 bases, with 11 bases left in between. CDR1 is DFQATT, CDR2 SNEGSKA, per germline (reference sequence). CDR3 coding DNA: TGCAGTGCTGCCGGGCCCAACTACGAGCAGTACTTC. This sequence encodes CSAAGPNYEQYF.

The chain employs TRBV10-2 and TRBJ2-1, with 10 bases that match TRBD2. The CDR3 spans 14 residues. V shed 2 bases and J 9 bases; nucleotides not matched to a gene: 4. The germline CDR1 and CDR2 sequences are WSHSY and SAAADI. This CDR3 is CASSELAGVGEQFF. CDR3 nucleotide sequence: TGCGCCAGCAGTGAGCTAGCGGGGGTTGGTGAGCAGTTCTTC.

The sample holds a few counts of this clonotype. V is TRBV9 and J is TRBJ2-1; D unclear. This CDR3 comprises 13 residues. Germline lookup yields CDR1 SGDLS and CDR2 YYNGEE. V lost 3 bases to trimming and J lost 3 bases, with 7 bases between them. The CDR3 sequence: CASSAPNYNEQFF. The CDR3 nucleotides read TGTGCCAGCAGCGCCCCTAACTACAATGAGCAGTTCTTC.

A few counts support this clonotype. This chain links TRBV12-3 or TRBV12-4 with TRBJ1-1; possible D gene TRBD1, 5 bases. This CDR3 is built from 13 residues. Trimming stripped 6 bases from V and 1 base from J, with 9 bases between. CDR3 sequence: CASRGTENTEAFF. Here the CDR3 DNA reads TGTGCCAGCAGAGGGACGGAGAACACTGAAGCTTTCTTT.

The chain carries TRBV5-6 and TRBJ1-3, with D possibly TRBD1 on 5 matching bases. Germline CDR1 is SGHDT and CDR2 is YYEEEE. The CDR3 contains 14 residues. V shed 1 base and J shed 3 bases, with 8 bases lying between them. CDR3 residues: CASSLFRVGNTIYF. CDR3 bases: TGTGCCAGCAGCTTGTTCAGGGTTGGAAACACCATATATTTT.

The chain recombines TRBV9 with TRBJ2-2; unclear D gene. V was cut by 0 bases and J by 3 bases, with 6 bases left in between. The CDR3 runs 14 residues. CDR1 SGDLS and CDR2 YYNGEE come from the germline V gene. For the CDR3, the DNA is TGTGCCAGCAGCGTAGCTACCGACACCGGGGAGCTGTTTTTT. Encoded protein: CASSVATDTGELFF.

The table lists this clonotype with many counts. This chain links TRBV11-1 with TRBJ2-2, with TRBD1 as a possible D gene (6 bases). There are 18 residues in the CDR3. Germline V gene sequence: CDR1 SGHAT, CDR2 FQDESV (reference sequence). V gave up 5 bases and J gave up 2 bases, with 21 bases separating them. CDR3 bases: TGTGCCAGCAGCCCAAGGGCATCTCGGACAGCCAACACCGGGGAGCTGTTTTTT. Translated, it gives CASSPRASRTANTGELFF.

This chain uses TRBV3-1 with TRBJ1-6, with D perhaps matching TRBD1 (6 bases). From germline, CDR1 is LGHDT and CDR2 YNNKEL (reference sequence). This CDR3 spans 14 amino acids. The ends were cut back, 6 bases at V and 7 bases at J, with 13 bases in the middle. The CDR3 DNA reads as TGTGCCAGCAGTTACAGGGAGTTCAATTCACCCCTCCACTTT. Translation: CASSYREFNSPLHF.

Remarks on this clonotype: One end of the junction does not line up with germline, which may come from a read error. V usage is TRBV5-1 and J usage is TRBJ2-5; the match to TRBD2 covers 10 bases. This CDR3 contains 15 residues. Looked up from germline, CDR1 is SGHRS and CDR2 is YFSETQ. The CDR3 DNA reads TGCGCCAGCAGCTTGTTTAGCGGGGGGACGGAGACCCAGCACTTC. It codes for CASSLFSGGTETQHF.

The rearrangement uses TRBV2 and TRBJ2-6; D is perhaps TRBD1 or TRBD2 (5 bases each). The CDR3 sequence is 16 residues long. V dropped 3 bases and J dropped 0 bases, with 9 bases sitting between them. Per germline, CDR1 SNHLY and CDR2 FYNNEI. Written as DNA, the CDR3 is TGTGCCAGCAGTGAGTTCGGGACCTCTGGGGCCAACGTCCTGACTTTC. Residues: CASSEFGTSGANVLTF.

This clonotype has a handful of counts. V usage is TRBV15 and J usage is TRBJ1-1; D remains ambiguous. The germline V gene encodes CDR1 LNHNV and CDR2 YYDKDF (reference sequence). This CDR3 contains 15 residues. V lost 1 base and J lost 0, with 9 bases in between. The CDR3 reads CATSRGALMNTEAFF. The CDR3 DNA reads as TGTGCCACCAGCAGAGGAGCCCTGATGAACACTGAAGCTTTCTTT.

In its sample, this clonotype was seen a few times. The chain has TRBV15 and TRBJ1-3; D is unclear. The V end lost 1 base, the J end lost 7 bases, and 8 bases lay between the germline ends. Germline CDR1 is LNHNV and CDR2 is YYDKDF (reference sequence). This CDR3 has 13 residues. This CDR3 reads CATSRAAVNTIYF. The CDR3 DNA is TGTGCCACCAGCAGAGCTGCCGTCAACACCATATATTTT.

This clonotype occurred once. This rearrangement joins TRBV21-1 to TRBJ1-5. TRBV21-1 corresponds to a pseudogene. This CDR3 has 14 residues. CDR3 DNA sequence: TGTGCCAGCAGCAAATACATATTTAATCAGCCCCAGCATTTT. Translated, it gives CASSKYIFNQPQHF.

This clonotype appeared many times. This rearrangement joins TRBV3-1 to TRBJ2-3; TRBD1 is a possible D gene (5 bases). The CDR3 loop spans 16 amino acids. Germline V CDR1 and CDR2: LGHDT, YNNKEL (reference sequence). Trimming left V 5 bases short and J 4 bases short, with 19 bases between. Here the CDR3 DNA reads TGTGCCAGCAGCTTTGGACACAACCTCGTGGCAGATACGCAGTATTTT. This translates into CASSFGHNLVADTQYF.